Many counts were recorded for the clone carrying this T cell receptor beta chain. The sample belongs to a study of T cells in Graves' hyperthyroidism and ophthalmopathy. Study-wide background: Pretreatment peripheral blood was obtained at initial diagnosis.

Looked up from germline, CDR1 is SEHNR and CDR2 is FQNEAQ (reference sequence). The V and J ends lost 5 bases and 3 bases, in that order; junction bases with no gene match: 5. CDR3 length: 16 residues. Amplified regions were TCR beta CDR3 sequences from RNA transcripts. Primed by the HTBI set, a first-round RT-PCR was run on the TCR CDR3. TCRdb used MiXCR to reprocess the multiplex PCR reads, holding one entry per CDR3 protein. Of over 300,000 distinct CDR3 sequences listed, around 14% were seen once; the top ten hold roughly 9.6%. If no ophthalmopathy progression occurred within 18 months, Graves' hyperthyroidism was stable.

V and J are TRBV7-9 and TRBJ2-3, with 13 bases that match TRBD2. The sequencing sample was made of blood. This receptor was obtained from a woman aged 60 to 75 with Graves' hyperthyroidism. CDR3 amino acids: CASSPSTSGRTDTQYF. CDR3 in DNA: TGTGCCAGCAGCCCTTCGACTAGCGGGAGGACAGATACGCAGTATTTT.